The T cell receptor (beta chain) under discussion was sequenced for a study of regulatory T cells in long-lasting Graves disease. Trimming took 6 bases from V and 0 from J, leaving 11 bases between them. The CDR3 is 14 residues long. Arm-PCR of CDR3 regions and iRepertoire HTBI primers were the basis on which TCR beta libraries were built. TCRdb analysed the multiplex PCR reads with MiXCR anew, one entry per CDR3 protein. Altogether hundreds of thousands of distinct CDR3 sequences are present, 15% to 20% being singletons, with the ten largest covering 18%. Time point indicated: newly diagnosed GD, antithyroid drugs for less than 3 months. From PBMCs, RNA was extracted and then used to make the TCR library. These sequences were also reported in another study, on T cells in Graves' hyperthyroidism and ophthalmopathy.

This chain connects TRBV12-3 or TRBV12-4 to TRBJ1-1; no definite D call. Source: peripheral blood mononuclear cells (PBMCs), taken at new diagnosis, from a patient treated with antithyroid drugs. The TCR was taken from a woman aged 25 to 39 with Graves disease. The CDR3 loop is CASSPSSLNTEAFF. The CDR3, as DNA: TGTGCCAGCAGCCCTAGCTCATTGAACACTGAAGCTTTCTTT.